Following are 28 T cell receptor beta chains from one sample sequenced in a study of CD8 T cells in ankylosing spondylitis. One entry per CDR3 protein, called by TCRdb with MiXCR from the 5' RACE reads. The sample has approximately 220,000 distinct CDR3 sequences; around a quarter are singletons. The sequencing sample was made of blood, either unsorted or a sorted T cell fraction (not recorded which). The receptors were sampled from a male donor with ankylosing spondylitis or in good health (not recorded which).

This clonotype was observed once. Since a much larger clone is just one base distant, this may be a read error. The CDR3 sequence: CAIGGVGSSGNTIYF. The CDR3 DNA reads as TGTGCCATCGGTGGTGTGGGAAGCTCTGGAAACACCATATATTTT. The chain uses TRBV10-3 and TRBJ1-3; D not certain. Per the germline V gene, CDR1 is ENHRY and CDR2 is SYGVKD. The CDR3 covers 15 residues. Trimming left V 8 bases short and J 0 bases short, with 14 bases between.

As concerns this clonotype: Given a much more abundant clone one base away, this may be a read error. The rearrangement links TRBV29-1 to TRBJ2-3, with D maybe TRBD2 (6 bases). Germline CDR1 SQVTM, CDR2 ANQGSEA. CDR3 size: 14 residues. Trimming left V 5 bases short and J 6 bases short, with 18 bases between. The CDR3 coding sequence is TGCAGCGTTAAACAGTCGGGGGTCGGGGATACGCAGTATTTT. This codes for CSVKQSGVGDTQYF.

This clonotype was counted only a few times. This chain links TRBV20-1 with TRBJ1-1; 7 nucleotides match TRBD1. The CDR3 runs 15 residues. Germline trimming cut 6 bases from V and 1 base from J; bases unmatched to any gene: 11. Germline V gene sequence: CDR1 DFQATT, CDR2 SNEGSKA (reference sequence). In DNA, the CDR3 is TGCAGTGCGGGAGCCCTGGGACAGCAGAACACTGAAGCTTTCTTT. As protein: CSAGALGQQNTEAFF.

This clonotype was recorded many times. The J gene is TRBJ2-7, the V gene TRBV20-1, with 7 nucleotides matching TRBD1. This CDR3 contains 13 residues. The germline CDR1 and CDR2 sequences are DFQATT and SNEGSKA (reference sequence). The V gene end was trimmed by 3 bases and the J gene end by 1 base; junction bases not matched to a gene: 3. CDR3 sequence reads: CSASQGDSYEQYF. CDR3 DNA sequence: TGCAGTGCTAGTCAGGGGGATTCCTACGAGCAGTACTTC.

V and J are TRBV29-1 and TRBJ2-5; 7 bases align to TRBD1. In germline, CDR1 is SQVTM, CDR2 ANQGSEA. CDR3 length equals 13 residues. V shed 6 bases and J 2 bases; nucleotides not matched to a gene: 6. This CDR3 is CSVARDSQETQYF. CDR3 coding DNA: TGCAGCGTAGCCCGGGACAGTCAAGAGACCCAGTACTTC.

The chain employs TRBV5-1 and TRBJ2-2; D is unclear. This CDR3 spans 15 amino acids. CDR1 is SGHRS and CDR2 is YFSETQ in the germline V gene. V was trimmed by 1 base and J by 1 base, leaving 8 bases between them. The CDR3 sequence is CASSLRLVNTGELFF. CDR3 bases: TGCGCCAGCAGCTTGCGTCTTGTGAACACCGGGGAGCTGTTTTTT.

CDR3 sequence reads: CSATLAGRYEQYF. The CDR3 bases are TGCAGTGCTACCCTCGCCGGGAGATACGAGCAGTACTTC. The chain joins TRBV20-1 to TRBJ2-7; a possible D gene is TRBD2 (6 bases). The germline V and J ends were trimmed by 4 bases and 4 bases, with 14 bases remaining between them. CDR1 and CDR2 from the germline V gene are DFQATT and SNEGSKA (reference sequence). The CDR3 extends over 13 amino acids.

This rearrangement joins TRBV11-2 to TRBJ2-7; D gene unclear. Germline CDR1 is SGHAT and CDR2 is FQNNGV. The CDR3 runs to 14 residues. V dropped 0 bases and J dropped 0 bases, with 6 bases sitting between them. The CDR3 region is CASSLEALSYEQYF. The DNA for the CDR3 is TGTGCCAGCAGCTTAGAGGCGCTCTCCTACGAGCAGTACTTC.

The chain couples TRBV10-2 to TRBJ2-1; the match to TRBD1 covers 7 bases. The CDR3 sequence is 12 residues long. Germline V gene lookup returns CDR1 WSHSY and CDR2 SAAADI. With V trimmed by 2 bases and J by 9 bases, 1 base remained unmatched. The DNA for the CDR3 is TGCGCCAGCAGTGAGAAGGGGGCTGAGCAGTTCTTC. Amino acid sequence: CASSEKGAEQFF.

This clonotype was recorded many times. The chain is built from TRBV20-1 and TRBJ2-7; 9 bases map to TRBD1. With 3 bases clipped from V and 3 bases from J, the junction kept 6 bases outside the gene matches. Germline V gene sequence: CDR1 DFQATT, CDR2 SNEGSKA (reference sequence). The CDR3 length is 14 residues. CDR3 sequence reads: CSASQDRGVYEQYF. The DNA for the CDR3 is TGCAGTGCTAGTCAGGACAGGGGCGTCTACGAGCAGTACTTC.

This chain links TRBV11-2 with TRBJ2-1, with D unclear. Trimming took 5 bases from V and 4 from J, leaving 9 bases between them. From germline, CDR1 is SGHAT and CDR2 FQNNGV. The CDR3 length is 13 residues. DNA for the CDR3: TGTGCCAGCAGCCAGAACTCGTACAATGAGCAGTTCTTC. It encodes CASSQNSYNEQFF.

There are a few counts of this clonotype. The chain carries TRBV20-1 and TRBJ2-2; 11 bases fit TRBD2. The V and J ends lost 0 bases and 7 bases, in that order; junction bases with no gene match: 4. This CDR3 spans 15 amino acids. Germline V gives CDR1 DFQATT, CDR2 SNEGSKA (reference sequence). CDR3 region: CSARDRLAGGGELFF. DNA for the CDR3: TGCAGTGCTAGAGATCGGCTAGCGGGGGGCGGGGAGCTGTTTTTT.

This chain links TRBV29-1 with TRBJ1-3, with TRBD1 matching 7 bases. This CDR3 contains 15 residues. Germline V gene sequence: CDR1 SQVTM, CDR2 ANQGSEA. V shed 4 bases, J shed 0 bases, and the junction held 6 bases outside the gene matches. The CDR3 reads CSVGEDRTSGNTIYF. In DNA form, the CDR3 reads TGCAGCGTTGGTGAGGACAGGACCTCTGGAAACACCATATATTTT.

This clonotype has at least ten counts. The chain joins TRBV20-1 to TRBJ2-3; D may be TRBD1 (6 bases). CDR3 length equals 16 residues. Germline loops: CDR1 DFQATT, CDR2 SNEGSKA (reference sequence). The ends were cut back, 3 bases at V and 2 bases at J, with 18 bases in the middle. The CDR3 here is CSARDRLGSHTDTQYF. The CDR3 nucleotides read TGCAGTGCTAGGGACAGATTAGGGAGTCACACAGATACGCAGTATTTT.

This clonotype was detected many times. This rearrangement joins TRBV7-2 to TRBJ1-2, with 8 bases matching TRBD1. The CDR3 has 13 amino acids. The germline gives CDR1 SGHTA, CDR2 FQGNSA. V gave up 6 bases and J gave up 8 bases; unmatched junction bases: 8. The CDR3 DNA reads as TGTGCCAGCAGTCCGGGACAGGCTCAGGGCTACACCTTC. As protein: CASSPGQAQGYTF.

In this sample, this clonotype turned up many times. CDR3 nucleotides: TGCAGCGCCACCGGGACCGACTATGGCTACACCTTC. Protein product: CSATGTDYGYTF. The genes are TRBV29-1 and TRBJ1-2; possibly TRBD1 for D (5 bases). CDR3 length: 12 residues. Per germline, CDR1 SQVTM and CDR2 ANQGSEA. With 7 bases removed from V and 3 bases from J, the gap between germline ends came to 12 bases.

This rearrangement joins TRBV6-1 to TRBJ2-5; the D is unclear. CDR1 MNHNS and CDR2 SASEGT come from the germline V gene. The CDR3 runs to 13 residues. Trimming took off 4 bases at V and 1 base at J, with 7 bases between the two ends. The CDR3 DNA sequence: TGTGCCAGCAGTGGTAGGCTCCAAGAGACCCAGTACTTC. Translating it yields CASSGRLQETQYF.

This clonotype was seen many times. The chain has TRBV5-1 and TRBJ2-6, with TRBD1 matching over 8 bases. The CDR3 is 16 residues long. CDR1 is SGHRS, CDR2 YFSETQ, per germline. Unmatched junction bases numbered 3, after V lost 0 bases and J lost 4 bases. The CDR3 DNA sequence: TGCGCCAGCAGCTTGGTACAGGGGGACGGGGCCAACGTCCTGACTTTC. Translating gives CASSLVQGDGANVLTF.

This clonotype was recorded many times. CDR3 residues: CASSQRTGASNQPQHF. In DNA, the CDR3 is TGTGCCAGCAGCCAACGGACAGGGGCCAGCAATCAGCCCCAGCATTTT. This chain joins TRBV4-2 and TRBJ1-5; TRBD1 aligns across 9 bases. Germline CDR1 and CDR2: LGHNA and YNFKEQ. This CDR3 contains 16 residues. V shed 2 bases and J 1 base; nucleotides not matched to a gene: 3.

This clonotype was seen many times. The V call is TRBV28, the J call TRBJ2-6; a weak D match, TRBD1 (6 bases). Germline lookup yields CDR1 MDHEN and CDR2 SYDVKM. The V end was cut by 4 bases, the J end by 0 bases, with 13 bases between. CDR3 length equals 17 residues. CDR3 nucleotide sequence: TGTGCCAGCAGTTCACAGGGTTATAGCTCTGGGGCCAACGTCCTGACTTTC. This encodes CASSSQGYSSGANVLTF.

The chain couples TRBV12-3 or TRBV12-4 to TRBJ2-5; 8 bases are a match to TRBD1. The CDR3 length is 14 residues. Losses at the gene ends were 7 bases for V and 7 bases for J; bases not matched to a gene: 11. CDR3 residues: CASKKLTGEGTQYF. CDR3 bases: TGTGCCAGCAAAAAACTGACAGGGGAAGGGACCCAGTACTTC.

There are a few counts of this clonotype. The gene calls are TRBV20-1 and TRBJ2-5, with D perhaps matching TRBD1 (6 bases). Trimming shortened V by 3 bases and J by 4 bases, and 9 bases separated the two germline ends. The CDR3 loop spans 12 amino acids. In germline, CDR1 is DFQATT, CDR2 SNEGSKA (reference sequence). This CDR3 reads CSASLGAETQYF. The DNA for the CDR3 is TGCAGTGCTAGTCTGGGGGCAGAGACCCAGTACTTC.

This clonotype was recorded many times. The rearrangement uses TRBV5-1 and TRBJ2-2; no clear D. V dropped 0 bases and J dropped 5 bases, with 8 bases sitting between them. The CDR3 consists of 14 residues. Germline V gene lookup returns CDR1 SGHRS and CDR2 YFSETQ. The CDR3 region has the DNA TGCGCCAGCAGCTTGGACGAGGTTACCGGGGAGCTGTTTTTT. This sequence encodes CASSLDEVTGELFF.

This clonotype was counted at least ten times. The chain couples TRBV9 to TRBJ2-1; 13 positions match TRBD2. From germline, CDR1 is SGDLS and CDR2 YYNGEE. V shed 6 bases and J 9 bases; nucleotides not matched to a gene: 12. This CDR3 has 16 amino acids. CDR3 protein: CASTPSGTSGIGEQFF. The CDR3 DNA reads TGTGCCAGCACCCCCTCCGGGACTAGCGGGATAGGTGAGCAGTTCTTC.

This clonotype was seen ten or more times. CDR3 protein: CSASFRSGRNEQFF. CDR3 nucleotide sequence: TGCAGTGCTAGTTTTAGGAGCGGGAGGAATGAGCAGTTCTTC. The chain recombines TRBV20-1 with TRBJ2-1, with 9 bases lining up with TRBD2. This CDR3 spans 14 amino acids. Per germline, CDR1 DFQATT and CDR2 SNEGSKA (reference sequence). The V gene end was trimmed by 3 bases and the J gene end by 7 bases; junction bases not matched to a gene: 7.

In this sample, this clonotype turned up many times. This chain joins TRBV29-1 and TRBJ2-7; 10 nucleotides line up with TRBD2. After removal of 6 bases from V and 2 bases from J, the junction contained 7 bases not matched to a gene. CDR3 length equals 14 residues. Germline V gene lookup returns CDR1 SQVTM and CDR2 ANQGSEA. The CDR3 sequence is CSVAVLAGPYEQYF. The DNA of the CDR3 is TGCAGCGTGGCGGTACTAGCGGGGCCCTACGAGCAGTACTTC.

This clonotype was observed at least ten times. The rearrangement joins TRBV20-1 to TRBJ1-5; no clear D gene. V was trimmed by 0 bases and J by 2 bases, leaving 5 bases between them. The germline V gene has CDR1 DFQATT and CDR2 SNEGSKA (reference sequence). This CDR3 region has 13 residues. The CDR3 region is CSARDQGNQPQHF. CDR3 DNA: TGCAGTGCTAGAGATCAGGGCAATCAGCCCCAGCATTTT.

The sample holds a few counts of this clonotype. The gene calls are TRBV20-1 and TRBJ2-1; no definite D call. CDR1 DFQATT and CDR2 SNEGSKA come from the germline V gene (reference sequence). The CDR3 runs 14 residues. V gave up 1 base and J gave up 0 bases, with 7 bases separating them. Written as DNA, the CDR3 is TGCAGTGCTAGAGGCGAGATCTCCTACAATGAGCAGTTCTTC. This translates into CSARGEISYNEQFF.